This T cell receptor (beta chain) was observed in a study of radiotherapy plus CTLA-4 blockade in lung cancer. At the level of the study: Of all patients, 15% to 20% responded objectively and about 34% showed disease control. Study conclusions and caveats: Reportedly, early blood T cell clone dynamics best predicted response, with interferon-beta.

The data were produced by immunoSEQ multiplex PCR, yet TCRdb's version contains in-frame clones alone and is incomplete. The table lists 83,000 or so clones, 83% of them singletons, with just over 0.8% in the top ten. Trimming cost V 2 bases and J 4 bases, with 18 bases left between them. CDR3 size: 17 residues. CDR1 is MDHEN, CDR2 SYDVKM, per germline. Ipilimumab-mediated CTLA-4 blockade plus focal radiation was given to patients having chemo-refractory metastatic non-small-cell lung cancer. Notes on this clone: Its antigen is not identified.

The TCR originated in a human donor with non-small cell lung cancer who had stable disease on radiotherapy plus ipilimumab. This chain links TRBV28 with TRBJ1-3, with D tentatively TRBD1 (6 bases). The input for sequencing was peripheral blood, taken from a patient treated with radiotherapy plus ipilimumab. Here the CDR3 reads CASSLMGDRDTGNTIYF. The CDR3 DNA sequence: TGTGCCAGCAGTTTAATGGGTGATAGGGACACAGGAAACACCATATATTTT.